This TCR beta chain originates from a study of metastatic and nonmetastatic thyroid tumors. TCRdb called clones again from the PCR reads with MiXCR. This repertoire shows just over 30,000 clones, 15% to 20% found once; its top ten account for approximately 20%. None of the patients had undergone any treatment ahead of thyroid surgery. The sample holds a few counts of this clone. Per the germline V gene, CDR1 is MNHEY and CDR2 is SVGEGT. This CDR3 region has 13 residues. The ends were cut back, 10 bases at V and 3 bases at J, with 15 bases in the middle. The chain recombines TRBV6-2 or TRBV6-3 with TRBJ1-2, with D tentatively TRBD1 (5 bases). The receptor comes from a female donor with papillary thyroid cancer or a benign thyroid nodule (not recorded which). Some clones in this sample may be carry-over from other donors' samples. Sequencing was done on a sample of blood. The DNA for the CDR3 is TGTGCCACTGCCGGAGGGGCTGACTATGGCTACACCTTC. This codes for CATAGGADYGYTF.